Below are 23 T cell receptor beta chains sequenced from a single sample in a study of OX40 agonist ivuxolimab in advanced cancers. Only in-frame clones appear in the TCRdb table, and some are missing; sequencing was by immunoSEQ multiplex PCR. The data hold under 80,000 clones, with 65% to 85% observed a single time. Sequenced here: CD4+ or CD8+ T cells sorted from blood, sampled in a trial of the OX40 agonist ivuxolimab. The receptors originated from an adult with an advanced solid tumor such as melanoma, head and neck, liver or kidney cancer.

This clone has only a few counts. The V call is TRBV5-6, the J call TRBJ2-1; 8 bases agree with TRBD2. The CDR3 loop spans 14 amino acids. Trimming removed 2 bases from V and 7 bases from J; junction bases left unmatched: 5. CDR1 is SGHDT and CDR2 is YYEEEE in the germline V gene. The CDR3 region is CASSFPGLGNEQFF. The DNA of the CDR3 is TGTGCCAGCAGCTTCCCGGGACTAGGGAATGAGCAGTTCTTC. The variable domain in full, completed from reference TRBV5-6 and TRBJ2-1, reads DAGVTQSPTHLIKTRGQQVTLRCSPKSGHDTVSWYQQALGQGPQFIFQYYEEEERQRGNFPDRFSGHQFPNYSSELNVNALLLGDSALYLCASSFPGLGNEQFFGPGTRLTVL.

The V call is TRBV5-4, the J call TRBJ1-5, with D perhaps matching TRBD1 (6 bases). This CDR3 region has 17 residues. V gave up 4 bases and J gave up 0 bases, with 17 bases separating them. The germline V gene encodes CDR1 SGHNT and CDR2 YYREEE (reference sequence). CDR3 region: CASSPYRQAHSNQPQHF. The CDR3 DNA follows: TGTGCCAGCAGCCCTTACCGACAGGCTCATAGCAATCAGCCCCAGCATTTT.

As DNA, the CDR3 is TGTGTCAGAAGCTTGGTACCGCTGGGGACTAGCGGGGGCCCTTTCTTCTACGAGCAGTACTTC. The encoded protein is CVRSLVPLGTSGGPFFYEQYF. This chain uses TRBV7-5 with TRBJ2-7; TRBD2 is taken as the D call from the table, unchecked against the DNA. TRBV7-5 is a pseudogene segment. The CDR3 totals 21 residues.

This clone has a single count. V and J are TRBV5-4 and TRBJ2-7; a possible D gene is TRBD2 (5 bases). CDR1 SGHNT and CDR2 YYREEE come from the germline V gene (reference sequence). V lost 3 bases and J lost 2, with 9 bases in between. The CDR3 is 13 amino acids. This chain's CDR3 is CASSSPGTYEQYF. The CDR3 DNA reads TGTGCCAGCAGCTCACCGGGAACCTACGAGCAGTACTTC. Combining the CDR3 with reference TRBV5-4 and TRBJ2-7 gives the whole variable domain ETGVTQSPTHLIKTRGQQVTLRCSSQSGHNTVSWYQQALGQGPQFIFQYYREEENGRGNFPPRFSGLQFPNYSSELNVNALELDDSALYLCASSSPGTYEQYFGPGTRLTVT.

V gene TRBV15 combines with J gene TRBJ1-5; D is ambiguous. Germline V CDR1 and CDR2: LNHNV, YYDKDF (reference sequence). The CDR3 runs 15 residues. V shed 0 bases and J shed 0 bases, with 6 bases lying between them. CDR3 residues: CATSRDHASNQPQHF. CDR3 DNA: TGTGCCACCAGCAGAGATCATGCTAGCAATCAGCCCCAGCATTTT. The full variable domain, with the rest looked up from reference TRBV15 and TRBJ1-5, is DAMVIQNPRYQVTQFGKPVTLSCSQTLNHNVMYWYQQKSSQAPKLLFHYYDKDFNNEADTPDNFQSRRPNTSFCFLDIRSPGLGDTAMYLCATSRDHASNQPQHFGDGTRLSIL.

This sequence joins TRBV6-6 and TRBJ1-4; D not certain. Germline V lookup: CDR1 MNHNY, CDR2 SVGAGI (reference sequence). The CDR3 has 15 residues. Trimming cost V 0 bases and J 2 bases, with 7 bases left between them. CDR3 sequence (DNA): TGTGCCAGCAGTTACTCTGGTGGCACTAATGAAAAACTGTTTTTT. As protein: CASSYSGGTNEKLFF.

The V call is TRBV5-4, the J call TRBJ2-2; 13 nucleotides align to TRBD2. There are 15 residues in the CDR3. CDR1 and CDR2 from the germline V gene are SGHNT and YYREEE (reference sequence). The V segment lost 6 bases and the J segment 5 bases; nucleotides outside the gene matches: 4. CDR3 nucleotides: TGTGCCAGCATACTAGCGGGGGGGCCAACCGGGGAGCTGTTTTTT. Protein product: CASILAGGPTGELFF.

This sequence joins TRBV10-1 and TRBJ2-1, with TRBD1 matching over 11 bases. Germline V gene data show CDR1 as WNHNN and CDR2 as SYGVQD (reference sequence). After removal of 5 bases from V and 8 bases from J, the junction contained 2 bases not matched to a gene. The CDR3 runs to 13 residues. The CDR3 DNA reads as TGCGCCAGCAGTCGGGACAGGGGGTATGAGCAGTTCTTC. Amino acid sequence: CASSRDRGYEQFF.

The CDR3 sequence: CASSRVGQGNYGYTF. CDR3 DNA sequence: TGCGCCAGCAGTCGCGTAGGGCAGGGTAACTATGGCTACACCTTC. J is TRBJ1-2 and V is TRBV23-1; D perhaps matches TRBD1 (5 bases). TRBV23-1 is treated as an ORF (open reading frame) with a function not yet certain. CDR3 length equals 15 residues. Deletions cut 4 bases from V and 1 base from J, with 13 bases between.

This chain uses TRBV28 with TRBJ1-1; D is unresolved. V lost 7 bases, J lost 10 bases, and 16 bases lay in between. The germline CDR1 and CDR2 sequences are MDHEN and SYDVKM. The CDR3 consists of 12 residues. CDR3 DNA: TGTGCCAGCAACCAGGCCGGATTCATAGCTTTCTTT. It codes for CASNQAGFIAFF.

The chain links TRBV7-6 to TRBJ1-5, with a tentative D call TRBD1 (6 bases). The V end lost 5 bases, the J end lost 7 bases, and 12 bases lay between the germline ends. The CDR3 totals 13 residues. Germline V gene sequence: CDR1 SGHVS, CDR2 FNYEAQ. This CDR3 reads CASSLQGGQPQHF. The CDR3 DNA follows: TGTGCCAGCAGCCTACAGGGAGGCCAGCCCCAGCATTTT. The entire variable domain, with the rest obtained from reference TRBV7-6 and TRBJ1-5, is as follows: GAGVSQSPRYKVTKRGQDVALRCDPISGHVSLYWYRQALGQGPEFLTYFNYEAQQDKSGLPNDRFSAERPEGSISTLTIQRTEQRDSAMYRCASSLQGGQPQHFGDGTRLSIL.

This rearrangement joins TRBV7-2 to TRBJ1-4; D gene uncertain. The germline V gene encodes CDR1 SGHTA and CDR2 FQGNSA. There are 14 residues in the CDR3. Between the trimmed V and J ends, which lost 1 base and 8 bases, there was a span of 11 bases. The CDR3 sequence is CASSLDRVKEKLFF. The CDR3 bases are TGTGCCAGCAGCTTAGATAGGGTAAAGGAAAAACTGTTTTTT. Full variable domain (remainder filled in from reference TRBV7-2 and TRBJ1-4): GAGVSQSPSNKVTEKGKDVELRCDPISGHTALYWYRQSLGQGLEFLIYFQGNSAPDKSGLPSDRFSAERTGGSVSTLTIQRTQQEDSAVYLCASSLDRVKEKLFFGSGTQLSVL.

This CDR3 is CASSQLRAGVTDTQYF. CDR3 nucleotide sequence: TGTGCCAGCAGCCAACTGAGAGCGGGGGTCACAGATACGCAGTATTTT. The chain recombines TRBV14 with TRBJ2-3, with 8 bases that match TRBD2. Per germline, CDR1 SGHDN and CDR2 FVKESK. This CDR3 region has 16 residues. Germline trimming cut 2 bases from V and 2 bases from J; bases unmatched to any gene: 6.

This chain links TRBV4-1 with TRBJ1-4, with D possibly being TRBD1 (5 bases). The CDR3 runs 16 residues. Trimming took off 4 bases at V and 7 bases at J, with 19 bases between the two ends. Germline assignment: CDR1 MGHRA and CDR2 YSYEKL. CDR3 residues: CASSLSAGTKGEKLFF. The CDR3 region has the DNA TGCGCCAGCAGCCTTAGCGCCGGGACCAAGGGTGAAAAACTGTTTTTT.

The V and J genes are TRBV14 and TRBJ2-1; TRBD2 matches at 10 bases. V gave up 5 bases and J gave up 5 bases; unmatched junction bases: 3. Germline V gene sequence: CDR1 SGHDN, CDR2 FVKESK. The length of the CDR3 is 14 residues. The CDR3 here is CASSKAGGHNEQFF. The CDR3 DNA is TGTGCCAGCAGCAAAGCGGGGGGGCACAATGAGCAGTTCTTC.

The rearrangement uses TRBV18 and TRBJ2-7; 10 bases align to TRBD1. The CDR3 has 14 residues. Germline CDR1 is KGHSH and CDR2 is LQKENI. The V gene end was trimmed by 2 bases and the J gene end by 6 bases; junction bases not matched to a gene: 4. This chain's CDR3 is CASSPVGTGVEQYF. The CDR3 bases are TGTGCCAGCTCACCAGTTGGGACAGGGGTCGAGCAGTACTTC.

This clone was observed once. The V gene is TRBV5-1, the J gene TRBJ2-5; D possibly corresponds to TRBD2 (6 bases). The end of the DNA fits TRBJ2-7 better, so the J call may be wrong. Germline V gene lookup returns CDR1 SGHRS and CDR2 YFSETQ. The CDR3 is 15 residues long. CDR3 in DNA: TGCGCCAGCAGCTGGGGGGTGGCCAGGCCCTACGAGCAGTACTTC. Encoded protein: CASSWGVARPYEQYF.

J is TRBJ1-5 and V is TRBV30; D is uncertain. V was trimmed by 5 bases and J by 10 bases, leaving 21 bases between them. The CDR3 has 14 residues. Germline V CDR1 and CDR2: GTSNPN, SVGIG (reference sequence). The CDR3 region is CAWGLRGSSYPQHF. The CDR3 DNA sequence: TGTGCCTGGGGCCTTAGAGGCAGTTCTTATCCCCAGCATTTT.

The V and J genes are TRBV29-1 and TRBJ1-1, with 8 bases lining up with TRBD1. After removal of 6 bases from V and 3 bases from J, the junction contained 6 bases not matched to a gene. Germline values: CDR1 SQVTM, CDR2 ANQGSEA. This CDR3 comprises 13 residues. Here the CDR3 DNA reads TGCAGCGTGCCGTCAGGGGGCCACACTGAAGCTTTCTTT. This translates into CSVPSGGHTEAFF.

The V call is TRBV7-6, the J call TRBJ2-7; perhaps TRBD2 as D (5 bases). The CDR3 sequence is 15 residues long. Germline V gene lookup returns CDR1 SGHVS and CDR2 FNYEAQ. Trimming pared 5 bases from V and 3 bases from J, leaving 17 bases between. The CDR3, as DNA: TGTGCCAGCAGCGAAATCGGACTGACAAACTACGAGCAGTACTTC. This gives the protein CASSEIGLTNYEQYF.

CDR3 sequence reads: CASSVSLNTGELFF. The CDR3 DNA follows: TGTGCCAGCAGTGTATCCCTGAACACCGGGGAGCTGTTTTTT. The chain joins TRBV6-1 to TRBJ2-2, with D unresolved. CDR1 and CDR2 from the germline V gene are MNHNS and SASEGT. The CDR3 contains 14 residues. Trimming shortened V by 4 bases and J by 1 base, and 7 bases separated the two germline ends.

The rearrangement joins TRBV11-2 to TRBJ1-4; 7 nucleotides agree with TRBD1. The CDR3 length is 17 residues. The V gene's germline CDR1 is SGHAT and CDR2 FQNNGV. The ends lost 4 bases at V and 4 bases at J; junction bases unmatched: 12. Written as DNA, the CDR3 is TGTGCCAGCAGCTCGTACCGAAGGGGGCCGGGTAATGAAAAACTGTTTTTT. Amino acids: CASSSYRRGPGNEKLFF.

The chain recombines TRBV6-1 with TRBJ2-7; 9 bases are a match to TRBD1. The CDR3 totals 15 residues. V lost 6 bases and J lost 1; bases outside the gene matches: 7. The germline gives CDR1 MNHNS, CDR2 SASEGT. CDR3 sequence reads: CASRGDRAPSYEQYF. The CDR3, as DNA: TGTGCCAGCAGAGGGGACAGGGCCCCTTCCTACGAGCAGTACTTC.